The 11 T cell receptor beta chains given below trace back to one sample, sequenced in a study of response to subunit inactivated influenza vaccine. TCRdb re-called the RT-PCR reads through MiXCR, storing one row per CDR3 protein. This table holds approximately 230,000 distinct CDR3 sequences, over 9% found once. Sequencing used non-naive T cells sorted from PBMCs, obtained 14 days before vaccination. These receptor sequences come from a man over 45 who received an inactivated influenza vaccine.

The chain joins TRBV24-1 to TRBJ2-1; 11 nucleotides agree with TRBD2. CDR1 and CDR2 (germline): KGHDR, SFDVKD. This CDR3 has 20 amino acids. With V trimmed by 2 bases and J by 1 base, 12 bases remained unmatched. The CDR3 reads CATSDSGVNLAGGSYNEQFF. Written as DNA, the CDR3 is TGTGCCACCAGTGATTCTGGGGTTAATCTAGCGGGAGGATCCTACAATGAGCAGTTCTTC.

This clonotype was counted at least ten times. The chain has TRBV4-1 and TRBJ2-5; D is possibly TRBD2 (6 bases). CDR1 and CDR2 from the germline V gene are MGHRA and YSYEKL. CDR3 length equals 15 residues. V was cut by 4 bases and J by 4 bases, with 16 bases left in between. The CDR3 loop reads CASSPNQGGRETQYF. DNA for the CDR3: TGCGCCAGCAGCCCGAACCAGGGAGGCCGAGAGACCCAGTACTTC.

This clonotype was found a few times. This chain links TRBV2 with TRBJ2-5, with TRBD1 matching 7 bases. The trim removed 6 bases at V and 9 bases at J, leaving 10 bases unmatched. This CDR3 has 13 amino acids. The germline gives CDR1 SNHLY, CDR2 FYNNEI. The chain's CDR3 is CASSPETGSAQYF. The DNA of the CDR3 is TGTGCCAGCAGCCCGGAGACAGGGTCCGCCCAGTACTTC. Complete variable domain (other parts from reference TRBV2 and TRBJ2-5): EPEVTQTPSHQVTQMGQEVILRCVPISNHLYFYWYRQILGQKVEFLVSFYNNEISEKSEIFDDQFSVERPDGSNFTLKIRSTKLEDSAMYFCASSPETGSAQYFGPGTRLLVL.

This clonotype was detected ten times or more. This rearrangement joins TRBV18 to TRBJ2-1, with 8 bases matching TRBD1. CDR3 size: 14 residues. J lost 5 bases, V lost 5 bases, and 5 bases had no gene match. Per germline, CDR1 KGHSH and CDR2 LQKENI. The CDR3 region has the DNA TGTGCCAGCTCATCAGGACAGGGAAACAATGAGCAGTTCTTC. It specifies CASSSGQGNNEQFF.

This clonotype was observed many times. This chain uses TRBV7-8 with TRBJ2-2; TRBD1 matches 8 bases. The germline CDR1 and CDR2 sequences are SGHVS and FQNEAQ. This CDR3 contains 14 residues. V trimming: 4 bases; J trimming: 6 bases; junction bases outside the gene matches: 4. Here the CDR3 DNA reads TGTGCCAGCAGCTCCAGGACAGGGTCCGGGGAGCTGTTTTTT. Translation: CASSSRTGSGELFF.

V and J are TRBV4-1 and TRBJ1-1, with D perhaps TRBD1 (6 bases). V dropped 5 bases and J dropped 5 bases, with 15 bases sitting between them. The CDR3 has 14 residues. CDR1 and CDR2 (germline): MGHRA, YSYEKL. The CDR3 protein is CASSGRTDGTEAFF. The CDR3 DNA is TGCGCCAGCAGCGGTCGGACAGATGGTACTGAAGCTTTCTTT.

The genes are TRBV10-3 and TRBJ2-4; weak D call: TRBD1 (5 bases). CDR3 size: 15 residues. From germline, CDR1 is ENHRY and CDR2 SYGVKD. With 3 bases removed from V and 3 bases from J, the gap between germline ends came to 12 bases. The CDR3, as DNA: TGTGCCATCAGTGAAGGCAGCCAGGGCAAAAACATTCAGTACTTC. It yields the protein CAISEGSQGKNIQYF.

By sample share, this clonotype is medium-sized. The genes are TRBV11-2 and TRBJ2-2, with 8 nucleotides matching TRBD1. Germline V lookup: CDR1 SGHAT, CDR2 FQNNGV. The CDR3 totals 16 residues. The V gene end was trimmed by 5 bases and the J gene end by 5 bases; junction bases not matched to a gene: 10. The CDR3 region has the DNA TGTGCCAGCAGCGGACTCAGGACAGGGCTAACCGGGGAGCTGTTTTTT. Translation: CASSGLRTGLTGELFF.

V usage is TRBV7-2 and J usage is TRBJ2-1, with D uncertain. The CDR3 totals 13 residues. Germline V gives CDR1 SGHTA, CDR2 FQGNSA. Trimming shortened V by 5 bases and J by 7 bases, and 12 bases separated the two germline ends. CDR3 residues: CASSLSAKNEQFF. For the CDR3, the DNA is TGTGCCAGCAGCCTCAGTGCAAAGAATGAGCAGTTCTTC.

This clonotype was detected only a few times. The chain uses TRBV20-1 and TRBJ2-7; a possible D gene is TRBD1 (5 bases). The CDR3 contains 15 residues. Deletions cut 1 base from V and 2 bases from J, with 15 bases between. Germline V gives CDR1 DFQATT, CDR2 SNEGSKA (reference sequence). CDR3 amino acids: CSARGGNLGTYEQYF. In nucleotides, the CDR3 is TGCAGTGCTAGAGGGGGCAATCTGGGAACCTACGAGCAGTACTTC.

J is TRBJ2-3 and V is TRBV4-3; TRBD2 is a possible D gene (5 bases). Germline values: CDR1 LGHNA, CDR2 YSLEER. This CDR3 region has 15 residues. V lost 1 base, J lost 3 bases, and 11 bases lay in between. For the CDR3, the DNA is TGCGCCAGCAGCCAAGGCTACGGGATGACAGATACGCAGTATTTT. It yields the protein CASSQGYGMTDTQYF.